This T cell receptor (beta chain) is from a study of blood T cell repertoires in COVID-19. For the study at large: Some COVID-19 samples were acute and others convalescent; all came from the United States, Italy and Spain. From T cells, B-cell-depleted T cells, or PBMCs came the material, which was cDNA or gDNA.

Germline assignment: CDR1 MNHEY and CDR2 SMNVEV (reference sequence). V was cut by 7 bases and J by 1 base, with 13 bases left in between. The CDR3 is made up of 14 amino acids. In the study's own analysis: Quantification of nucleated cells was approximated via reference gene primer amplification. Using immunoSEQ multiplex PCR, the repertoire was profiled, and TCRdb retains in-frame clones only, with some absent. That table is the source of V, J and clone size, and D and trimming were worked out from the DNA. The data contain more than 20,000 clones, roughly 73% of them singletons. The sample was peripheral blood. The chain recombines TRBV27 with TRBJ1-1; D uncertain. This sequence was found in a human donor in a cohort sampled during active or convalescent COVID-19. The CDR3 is CASTPTTRNTEAFF. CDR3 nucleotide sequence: TGTGCCAGCACTCCAACTACACGGAACACTGAAGCTTTCTTT.